The 30 T cell receptor beta chains below were found in one sample sequenced in a study of cytomegalovirus exposure and HLA in healthy donors. Here immunoSEQ multiplex PCR was the method, and the copy in TCRdb shows in-frame clones only, minus some. In the table there are roughly 230,000 clones, about 90% of which are singletons. Sequencing input: PBMCs. The receptors stem from a woman aged 25 to 39 in good health and CMV-seronegative.

The chain uses TRBV2 and TRBJ2-7; D may match TRBD1 or TRBD2 (5 bases each). Trimming removed 6 bases from V and 2 bases from J, with 14 bases in between. Germline V gene data show CDR1 as SNHLY and CDR2 as FYNNEI. CDR3 length equals 14 residues. The CDR3 DNA reads as TGTGCCAGCAGGTCCGGGACGCAACCCTACGAGCAGTACTTC. Amino acid sequence: CASRSGTQPYEQYF.

This rearrangement joins TRBV5-1 to TRBJ2-1; no reliable D call. CDR1 SGHRS and CDR2 YFSETQ come from the germline V gene. There are 15 residues in the CDR3. Trimming left V 4 bases short and J 0 bases short, with 11 bases between. CDR3 nucleotides: TGCGCCAGCAGCCCCCAGATGAGCTCCTACAATGAGCAGTTCTTC. It is translated as CASSPQMSSYNEQFF.

The rearrangement joins TRBV28 to TRBJ2-7, with D perhaps assigned TRBD1 or TRBD2 (5 bases each). Germline CDR1 is MDHEN and CDR2 is SYDVKM. The CDR3 sequence is 14 residues long. V lost 8 bases and J 5 bases, leaving 19 bases between the germline ends. The CDR3 DNA reads as TGTGCCAGCCTCCTCTCCGGGACCCCTCACGAGCAGTACTTC. The encoded protein is CASLLSGTPHEQYF.

The chain carries TRBV28 and TRBJ2-7, with TRBD1 identical over 9 bases. J gave up 2 bases and V 9 bases, and 8 bases lay outside the gene matches. The CDR3 totals 14 residues. CDR1 and CDR2 (germline): MDHEN, SYDVKM. The CDR3 DNA follows: TGTGCCAGTAATAACAGGGGGCGGACCTACGAGCAGTACTTC. This translates into CASNNRGRTYEQYF.

The CDR3 sequence is CAWSLVGAGNEKLFF. For the CDR3, the DNA is TGTGCCTGGAGTTTAGTCGGAGCGGGTAATGAAAAACTGTTTTTT. The J gene is TRBJ1-4, the V gene TRBV30; D is undetermined. The CDR3 spans 15 residues. Per germline, CDR1 GTSNPN and CDR2 SVGIG (reference sequence). Trimming took off 2 bases at V and 4 bases at J, with 14 bases between the two ends. The complete variable domain, with remaining parts taken from reference TRBV30 and TRBJ1-4, reads SQTIHQWPATLVQPVGSPLSLECTVEGTSNPNLYWYRQAAGRGLQLLFYSVGIGQISSEVPQNLSASRPQDRQFILSSKKLLLSDSGFYLCAWSLVGAGNEKLFFGSGTQLSVL.

The chain combines TRBV11-2 with TRBJ2-7, with D uncertain. The CDR3 is 12 residues long. Trimming took off 0 bases at V and 9 bases at J, with 9 bases between the two ends. Germline CDR1 reads SGHAT; CDR2 reads FQNNGV. The CDR3 coding sequence is TGTGCCAGCAGCTTAGAGCAGGTGACGCAGTACTTC. It specifies CASSLEQVTQYF. Full variable domain (missing parts from reference TRBV11-2 and TRBJ2-7): EAGVAQSPRYKIIEKRQSVAFWCNPISGHATLYWYQQILGQGPKLLIQFQNNGVVDDSQLPKDRFSAERLKGVDSTLKIQPAKLEDSAVYLCASSLEQVTQYFGPGTRLTVT.

V and J are TRBV4-3 and TRBJ1-4; no reliable D call. This CDR3 is 13 amino acids long. The germline V gene encodes CDR1 LGHNA and CDR2 YSLEER. The V and J ends lost 0 bases and 8 bases respectively, with 7 bases between them. As DNA, the CDR3 is TGCGCCAGCAGCCAAGACTTAAACGAAAAACTGTTTTTT. Residues: CASSQDLNEKLFF.

This sequence joins TRBV2 and TRBJ1-4; unclear D gene. The V end was cut by 6 bases, the J end by 8 bases, with 4 bases between. Germline CDR1 reads SNHLY; CDR2 reads FYNNEI. The CDR3 is made up of 10 amino acids. As DNA, the CDR3 is TGTGCCAGCAGGACCGAAAAACTGTTTTTT. This encodes CASRTEKLFF.

As regards this clone: This CDR3 is also generated by other DNA sequences in the sample. The genes are TRBV11-2 and TRBJ2-7, with 11 bases lining up with TRBD2. Germline CDR1 is SGHAT and CDR2 is FQNNGV. V lost 3 bases, J lost 3 bases, and 1 base stayed unmatched. This CDR3 contains 14 residues. The chain's CDR3 is CASSFGTSGYEQYF. The CDR3 nucleotides are TGTGCCAGCAGCTTCGGGACTAGCGGCTACGAGCAGTACTTC.

The V gene is TRBV18, the J gene TRBJ2-5; unclear D gene. The germline V and J ends were trimmed by 3 bases and 5 bases, with 10 bases remaining between them. The germline gives CDR1 KGHSH, CDR2 LQKENI. There are 13 residues in the CDR3. This chain's CDR3 is CASSPNRWETQYF. The DNA of the CDR3 is TGTGCCAGCTCACCTAATAGATGGGAGACCCAGTACTTC.

This clone was observed a single time. The V gene is TRBV27, the J gene TRBJ2-1; the match to TRBD2 covers 11 bases. CDR3 length: 15 residues. The germline V gene has CDR1 MNHEY and CDR2 SMNVEV (reference sequence). The junction had 3 bases not matched to a gene; V was cut back by 4 bases and J by 4 bases. CDR3 protein: CASSSRTSGYNEQFF. Here the CDR3 DNA reads TGTGCCAGCAGTTCCCGGACTAGCGGGTACAATGAGCAGTTCTTC.

The chain joins TRBV11-2 to TRBJ2-1, with D possibly being TRBD2 (6 bases). The CDR3 runs to 14 residues. The ends were cut back, 0 bases at V and 7 bases at J, with 10 bases in the middle. CDR1 and CDR2 from the germline V gene are SGHAT and FQNNGV. The CDR3 is CASSLEGRRNEQFF. The CDR3 bases are TGTGCCAGCAGCTTAGAGGGGAGGAGAAATGAGCAGTTCTTC. Complete variable domain (other parts from reference TRBV11-2 and TRBJ2-1): EAGVAQSPRYKIIEKRQSVAFWCNPISGHATLYWYQQILGQGPKLLIQFQNNGVVDDSQLPKDRFSAERLKGVDSTLKIQPAKLEDSAVYLCASSLEGRRNEQFFGPGTRLTVL.

This sequence joins TRBV5-5 and TRBJ2-1; D is possibly TRBD1 or TRBD2 (6 bases each). Trimming took off 2 bases at V and 15 bases at J, with 12 bases between the two ends. Germline CDR1 reads SGHKS; CDR2 reads YYEKEE (reference sequence). The CDR3 has 11 amino acids. This CDR3 reads CASSLGGLGFF. For the CDR3, the DNA is TGTGCCAGCAGCTTAGGGGGGCTAGGGTTCTTC.

The V call is TRBV6-7, the J call TRBJ2-1; no reliable D call. TRBV6-7 is given ORF status, its function remaining uncertain. The CDR3 runs 12 residues. Trimming pared 6 bases from V and 4 bases from J, leaving 7 bases between. The CDR3 nucleotides read TGTGCCAGCAGATACATATACAATGAGCAGTTCTTC. It translates to CASRYIYNEQFF.

The CDR3 loop reads CASSEGAYSYEQYF. CDR3 DNA sequence: TGTGCCAGCTCCGAGGGGGCTTATTCCTACGAGCAGTACTTC. The gene calls are TRBV18 and TRBJ2-7; 7 nucleotides align to TRBD1. CDR3 length equals 14 residues. J lost 1 base, V lost 6 bases, and 6 bases had no gene match. Per germline, CDR1 KGHSH and CDR2 LQKENI.

In the case of this clone: At one boundary the junction diverges from the germline segment, which might be a read error. V usage is TRBV18 and J usage is TRBJ2-3; 7 bases align to TRBD2. The CDR3 spans 13 residues. Per the germline V gene, CDR1 is KGHSH and CDR2 is LQKENI. Here the CDR3 DNA reads TGTGCCAGCTCACCAACTCTAGCGGAGGGACTCGGTTTT. This codes for CASSPTLAEGLGF.

This clone has just one count. The V gene is TRBV6-5, the J gene TRBJ2-7, with D perhaps matching TRBD1 or TRBD2 (6 bases each). CDR1 and CDR2 from the germline V gene are MNHEY and SVGAGI. The germline V and J ends were trimmed by 0 bases and 2 bases, with 8 bases remaining between them. The CDR3 is 14 residues long. This CDR3 reads CASSYSGGTYEQYF. CDR3 sequence (DNA): TGTGCCAGCAGTTACTCAGGGGGGACCTACGAGCAGTACTTC.

The rearrangement uses TRBV19 and TRBJ2-3; a possible D gene is TRBD2 (5 bases). The CDR3 sequence is 13 residues long. Germline V CDR1 and CDR2: LNHDA, SQIVND (reference sequence). V dropped 5 bases and J dropped 4 bases, with 10 bases sitting between them. The CDR3 is CASSFTSSDTQYF. In DNA form, the CDR3 reads TGTGCCAGTAGTTTTACTAGTTCAGATACGCAGTATTTT.

The rearrangement joins TRBV28 to TRBJ1-1; possible D gene TRBD1, 5 bases. Per the germline V gene, CDR1 is MDHEN and CDR2 is SYDVKM. Between the trimmed V and J ends, which lost 8 bases and 3 bases, there was a span of 22 bases. The CDR3 has 16 residues. The CDR3 protein is CASGTQGRVWDTEAFF. DNA for the CDR3: TGTGCCAGCGGGACCCAAGGGCGGGTGTGGGACACTGAAGCTTTCTTT.

The J gene is TRBJ1-2, the V gene TRBV5-1, with no clear D. The length of the CDR3 is 13 residues. Germline V gene lookup returns CDR1 SGHRS and CDR2 YFSETQ. V gave up 0 bases and J gave up 4 bases, with 7 bases separating them. In DNA, the CDR3 is TGCGCCAGCAGCTTGGGGGGAGGCTATGGCTACACCTTC. Its translation: CASSLGGGYGYTF.

The V and J genes are TRBV19 and TRBJ2-7; D is possibly TRBD2 (6 bases). Germline CDR1 is LNHDA and CDR2 is SQIVND (reference sequence). The CDR3 covers 16 residues. The V end was cut by 0 bases, the J end by 3 bases, with 15 bases between. The CDR3 spells CASSIDGRGSIYEQYF. The CDR3, as DNA: TGTGCCAGTAGTATAGACGGTCGGGGGAGTATCTACGAGCAGTACTTC.

This chain uses TRBV6-6 with TRBJ1-5; the D gene is possibly TRBD1 (6 bases). V lost 5 bases and J lost 5, with 13 bases in between. The CDR3 runs 14 residues. Germline-derived CDR1 and CDR2 are MNHNY and SVGAGI (reference sequence). CDR3 DNA sequence: TGTGCCAGCAGTCAAAGGGGGGGGCATCAGCCCCAGCATTTT. Amino acid sequence: CASSQRGGHQPQHF.

The rearrangement joins TRBV30 to TRBJ1-2; D perhaps matches TRBD1 (5 bases). Germline V lookup: CDR1 GTSNPN, CDR2 SVGIG (reference sequence). CDR3 length: 16 residues. Trimming cost V 3 bases and J 1 base, with 18 bases left between them. CDR3 sequence (DNA): TGTGCCTGGAGCACCCCGTCCGGGACGGGTAACTATGGCTACACCTTC. The encoded protein is CAWSTPSGTGNYGYTF.

The chain has TRBV11-3 and TRBJ1-2, with 8 bases lining up with TRBD1. The CDR3 totals 15 residues. Germline V CDR1 and CDR2: SGHNT, YENEEA. V trimming: 4 bases; J trimming: 1 base; junction bases outside the gene matches: 5. The CDR3 DNA reads TGTGCCAGCAGCTCAACAGGGGGAAATAACTATGGCTACACCTTC. It encodes CASSSTGGNNYGYTF.

The CDR3 is CASKSTGGFSYEQYF. The CDR3 DNA sequence: TGCGCCAGCAAATCCACAGGGGGTTTCTCCTACGAGCAGTACTTC. This chain joins TRBV5-1 and TRBJ2-7; 8 bases are shared with TRBD1. The V gene's germline CDR1 is SGHRS and CDR2 YFSETQ. This CDR3 region has 15 residues. Trimming cost V 6 bases and J 0 bases; bases outside gene matches: 8.

The rearrangement uses TRBV5-1 and TRBJ2-2; D remains ambiguous. This CDR3 spans 16 amino acids. With 5 bases removed from V and 0 bases from J, the gap between germline ends came to 14 bases. The germline gives CDR1 SGHRS, CDR2 YFSETQ. The CDR3 DNA reads as TGCGCCAGCAGGACCCGGCAGGTTTCGAACACCGGGGAGCTGTTTTTT. Protein product: CASRTRQVSNTGELFF.

The count of this clone is one. The gene calls are TRBV7-9 and TRBJ2-2, with D possibly TRBD1 on 6 matching bases. The germline V gene has CDR1 SEHNR and CDR2 FQNEAQ (reference sequence). CDR3 length: 14 residues. V lost 6 bases and J 4 bases, leaving 12 bases between the germline ends. The CDR3, as DNA: TGTGCCAGCAGACCTGGACAGTCCACCGGGGAGCTGTTTTTT. As protein: CASRPGQSTGELFF.

V gene TRBV5-4 combines with J gene TRBJ1-5; TRBD1 is a possible D gene (5 bases). Germline V gene data show CDR1 as SGHNT and CDR2 as YYREEE (reference sequence). CDR3 length: 15 amino acids. The V end lost 4 bases, the J end lost 2 bases, and 13 bases lay between the germline ends. This CDR3 is CASSPDGGGNQPQHF. The CDR3 DNA reads TGTGCCAGCAGCCCAGACGGAGGGGGCAATCAGCCCCAGCATTTT.

The DNA for the CDR3 is TGTGCCAGCAGCTCGACTAGCCTGGGCCGGGGTTCCTACGAGCAGTACTTC. As protein: CASSSTSLGRGSYEQYF. The V and J genes are TRBV7-9 and TRBJ2-7, with 7 bases matching TRBD2. Per the germline V gene, CDR1 is SEHNR and CDR2 is FQNEAQ (reference sequence). V gave up 4 bases and J gave up 1 base; unmatched junction bases: 13. The CDR3 runs 17 residues.

The rearrangement links TRBV19 to TRBJ2-1, with D perhaps matching TRBD2 (6 bases). The CDR3 totals 15 residues. Trimming pared 8 bases from V and 2 bases from J, leaving 16 bases between. Germline CDR1 and CDR2: LNHDA and SQIVND (reference sequence). CDR3 residues: CASENSGPAYNEQFF. Here the CDR3 DNA reads TGTGCCAGTGAGAATAGCGGTCCCGCCTACAATGAGCAGTTCTTC.